One sample yielded the 21 T cell receptor beta chains listed below, sequenced in a study of identifying expanded T cells in peripheral blood. Libraries were prepared by immunoSEQ multiplex PCR; TCRdb keeps only in-frame clonotypes and omits some of them. The sample includes about 90,000 clones, 70% to 90% of them seen just once. The sequenced material came from blood. These receptors originate from a person aged 18 to 75 in good health.

This chain connects TRBV2 to TRBJ2-5, with 8 bases identical to TRBD1. The germline gives CDR1 SNHLY, CDR2 FYNNEI. This CDR3 region has 17 residues. J lost 4 bases, V lost 2 bases, and 12 bases had no gene match. CDR3 loop: CASSETQTGQGRETQYF. CDR3 sequence (DNA): TGTGCCAGCAGTGAAACCCAAACTGGACAGGGAAGAGAGACCCAGTACTTC.

This chain uses TRBV5-1 with TRBJ2-7; the D gene is possibly TRBD1 (6 bases). Germline values: CDR1 SGHRS, CDR2 YFSETQ. The CDR3 covers 20 residues. The ends were cut back, 0 bases at V and 3 bases at J, with 28 bases in the middle. Written as DNA, the CDR3 is TGCGCCAGCAGCTTGGAACCTGTACGCGTGGGGGCCTCAAGGGACTACGAGCAGTACTTC. It codes for CASSLEPVRVGASRDYEQYF.

This clone was recorded once. The rearrangement uses TRBV11-2 and TRBJ1-1; tentatively, D is TRBD1 (5 bases). This CDR3 region has 14 residues. Germline loops: CDR1 SGHAT, CDR2 FQNNGV. Trimming removed 5 bases at V and 1 base at J, with 11 bases between. The CDR3 region has the DNA TGTGCCAGCAGCCAGAGACAGAGGAACACTGAAGCTTTCTTT. Translation gives CASSQRQRNTEAFF.

V usage is TRBV7-2 and J usage is TRBJ2-3, with D unresolved. The CDR3 has 13 amino acids. The V end was cut by 0 bases, the J end by 5 bases, with 6 bases between. Germline CDR1 is SGHTA and CDR2 is FQGNSA. In DNA form, the CDR3 reads TGTGCCAGCAGCTTAGCGCTTGGAGATACGCAGTATTTT. The encoded protein is CASSLALGDTQYF.

This clone has only one observation. The CDR3 protein is CASSSLRTGLYNEQFF. For the CDR3, the DNA is TGTGCCAGCAGTTCGTTGCGGACAGGATTATACAATGAGCAGTTCTTC. This chain uses TRBV7-9 with TRBJ2-1; 7 nucleotides align to TRBD1. V dropped 6 bases and J dropped 4; count of bases not matched to a gene: 12. CDR1 and CDR2 from the germline V gene are SEHNR and FQNEAQ (reference sequence). CDR3 length: 16 residues.

The chain uses TRBV19 and TRBJ1-2; no firm D call. The CDR3 is 13 residues long. CDR1 and CDR2 from the germline V gene are LNHDA and SQIVND (reference sequence). V dropped 6 bases and J dropped 6 bases, with 14 bases sitting between them. The CDR3 protein is CASRQRSADGYTF. The CDR3 DNA reads as TGTGCCAGTAGACAAAGGTCGGCTGATGGCTACACCTTC.

The chain couples TRBV19 to TRBJ1-2, with D unresolved. The CDR3 has 12 residues. Trimming shortened V by 6 bases and J by 2 bases, and 7 bases separated the two germline ends. Germline CDR1 and CDR2: LNHDA and SQIVND (reference sequence). The CDR3 DNA reads TGTGCCAGTAGCCCAGGAAACTATGGCTACACCTTC. This encodes CASSPGNYGYTF. The full variable domain, rest sourced from reference TRBV19 and TRBJ1-2, is DGGITQSPKYLFRKEGQNVTLSCEQNLNHDAMYWYRQDPGQGLRLIYYSQIVNDFQKGDIAEGYSVSREKKESFPLTVTSAQKNPTAFYLCASSPGNYGYTFGSGTRLTVV.

The rearrangement links TRBV6-1 to TRBJ1-1; D gene ambiguous. CDR3 size: 14 residues. Germline CDR1 reads MNHNS; CDR2 reads SASEGT. The V end was cut by 6 bases, the J end by 4 bases, with 15 bases between. The CDR3 DNA is TGTGCCAGCAGCCGACCGGGGTGGGCCACTGAAGCTTTCTTT. Translated: CASSRPGWATEAFF.

The table lists this clone with a count of one. The chain joins TRBV14 to TRBJ1-2, with 7 bases matching TRBD1. V shed 4 bases and J 4 bases; nucleotides not matched to a gene: 6. The CDR3 is 14 residues long. Germline loops: CDR1 SGHDN, CDR2 FVKESK. The CDR3: CASSRTRGVYGYTF. As DNA, the CDR3 is TGTGCCAGCAGCCGGACCAGGGGGGTCTATGGCTACACCTTC.

The chain links TRBV7-2 to TRBJ1-3, with D tentatively TRBD1 (6 bases). CDR1 and CDR2 (germline): SGHTA, FQGNSA. V was pared by 5 bases and J by 15 bases, with 20 bases between. The CDR3 sequence is 13 residues long. This chain's CDR3 is CASSPRQGSPGYF. The CDR3 DNA reads TGTGCCAGCAGCCCAAGGCAGGGGTCTCCAGGATATTTT.

The V call is TRBV7-2, the J call TRBJ2-3, with D hard to call. The CDR3 is 12 residues long. From germline, CDR1 is SGHTA and CDR2 FQGNSA. Trimming removed 4 bases from V and 6 bases from J, with 8 bases in between. DNA for the CDR3: TGTGCCAGCAGCTCCAGACTCGATACGCAGTATTTT. Amino acids: CASSSRLDTQYF.

J is TRBJ2-3 and V is TRBV4-1, with TRBD2 matching 7 bases. V lost 0 bases, J lost 4 bases, and 10 bases stayed unmatched. Germline lookup yields CDR1 MGHRA and CDR2 YSYEKL. CDR3 length: 17 residues. The chain's CDR3 is CASSQDRAGNGADTQYF. The CDR3 bases are TGCGCCAGCAGCCAAGATCGAGCGGGAAATGGTGCAGATACGCAGTATTTT.

V and J are TRBV27 and TRBJ2-5; TRBD2 matches 7 bases. V gave up 3 bases and J gave up 7 bases; unmatched junction bases: 2. Germline V gene lookup returns CDR1 MNHEY and CDR2 SMNVEV (reference sequence). This CDR3 comprises 12 residues. CDR3 region: CASSFGGGTQYF. For the CDR3, the DNA is TGTGCCAGCAGTTTTGGGGGGGGGACCCAGTACTTC.

This rearrangement joins TRBV27 to TRBJ2-7; maybe TRBD1 (6 bases). Trimming removed 5 bases from V and 2 bases from J, with 10 bases in between. There are 13 residues in the CDR3. The germline V gene encodes CDR1 MNHEY and CDR2 SMNVEV (reference sequence). In DNA, the CDR3 is TGTGCCAGCAGTAGGGCAGGGGCCTACGAGCAGTACTTC. Protein product: CASSRAGAYEQYF.

V is TRBV18 and J is TRBJ1-2, with D hard to call. The V gene lost 5 bases and the J gene lost 7 bases, with 11 bases spanning the gap. CDR3 length: 12 amino acids. In germline, CDR1 is KGHSH, CDR2 LQKENI. In DNA, the CDR3 is TGTGCCAGCTCAACAATCCAGTCTGGCTACACCTTC. This gives the protein CASSTIQSGYTF.

The rearrangement joins TRBV12-5 to TRBJ2-1, with D possibly matching TRBD1 (6 bases). This CDR3 is built from 14 residues. V was trimmed by 4 bases and J by 4 bases, leaving 11 bases between them. Germline CDR1 is LGHNT and CDR2 is FRNRAP. CDR3 sequence: CASGWGLEYNEQFF. The CDR3 DNA is TGTGCTAGTGGTTGGGGGCTGGAATACAATGAGCAGTTCTTC. The whole variable domain, remainder taken from reference TRBV12-5 and TRBJ2-1, is DARVTQTPRHKVTEMGQEVTMRCQPILGHNTVFWYRQTMMQGLELLAYFRNRAPLDDSGMPKDRFSAEMPDATLATLKIQPSEPRDSAVYFCASGWGLEYNEQFFGPGTRLTVL.

This clone has a single count. CDR3 sequence reads: CASSSGTGISGNTIYF. DNA for the CDR3: TGTGCCAGCAGCTCAGGGACAGGGATATCTGGAAACACCATATATTTT. J is TRBJ1-3 and V is TRBV9; 9 positions agree with TRBD1. The germline gives CDR1 SGDLS, CDR2 YYNGEE. The CDR3 consists of 16 residues. The trim removed 4 bases at V and 1 base at J, leaving 6 bases unmatched.

This rearrangement joins TRBV25-1 to TRBJ2-7; D remains unclear. The CDR3 spans 12 residues. Germline-derived CDR1 and CDR2 are MGHDK and SYGVNS. Between the trimmed V and J ends, which lost 2 bases and 6 bases, there was a span of 8 bases. DNA of the CDR3: TGTGCCAGCAGTGAACCCCCTGGCGAGCAGTACTTC. Translating it yields CASSEPPGEQYF.

The chain carries TRBV19 and TRBJ2-7; 7 nucleotides agree with TRBD2. This CDR3 contains 15 residues. J gave up 3 bases and V 1 base, and 6 bases lay outside the gene matches. The germline CDR1 and CDR2 sequences are LNHDA and SQIVND (reference sequence). CDR3 residues: CASSIGSGGGYEQYF. The CDR3 DNA sequence: TGTGCCAGTAGTATAGGTTCGGGGGGAGGCTACGAGCAGTACTTC.

The V gene is TRBV11-3, the J gene TRBJ1-3, with 7 bases matching TRBD1. With V trimmed by 3 bases and J by 4 bases, 6 bases remained unmatched. CDR3 length: 15 residues. The germline V gene has CDR1 SGHNT and CDR2 YENEEA. This CDR3 reads CASSFSGTAGNTIYF. CDR3 DNA: TGTGCCAGCAGCTTCTCCGGGACAGCAGGAAACACCATATATTTT. The full variable domain, its missing parts supplied by reference TRBV11-3 and TRBJ1-3, is EAGVVQSPRYKIIEKKQPVAFWCNPISGHNTLYWYLQNLGQGPELLIRYENEEAVDDSQLPKDRFSAERLKGVDSTLKIQPAELGDSAVYLCASSFSGTAGNTIYFGEGSWLTVV.

This clone was counted a single time. V gene TRBV11-2 combines with J gene TRBJ1-1, with no clear D. Germline values: CDR1 SGHAT, CDR2 FQNNGV. Trimming pared 2 bases from V and 4 bases from J, leaving 5 bases between. This CDR3 is 12 amino acids long. The CDR3 loop reads CASSLSFTEAFF. The DNA of the CDR3 is TGTGCCAGCAGCTTATCTTTCACTGAAGCTTTCTTT.